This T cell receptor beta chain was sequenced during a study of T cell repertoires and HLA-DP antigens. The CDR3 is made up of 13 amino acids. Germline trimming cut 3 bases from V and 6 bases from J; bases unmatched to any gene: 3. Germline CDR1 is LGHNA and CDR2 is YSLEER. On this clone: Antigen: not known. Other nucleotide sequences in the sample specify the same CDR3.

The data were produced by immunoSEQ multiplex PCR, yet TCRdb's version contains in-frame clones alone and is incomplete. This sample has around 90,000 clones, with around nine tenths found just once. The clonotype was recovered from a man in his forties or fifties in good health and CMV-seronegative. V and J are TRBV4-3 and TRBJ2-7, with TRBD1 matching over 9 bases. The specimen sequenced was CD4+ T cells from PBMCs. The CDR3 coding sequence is TGCGCCAGCAGCCAGGGACAGGGACGCGAGCAGTACTTC. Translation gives CASSQGQGREQYF.